The rows below give T cell receptor beta chains drawn from one sample of a study of CD8 T cells in ankylosing spondylitis. TCRdb analysed the 5' RACE reads with MiXCR anew, one entry per CDR3 protein. Here the sample spans roughly 120,000 distinct CDR3 sequences, about 6.5% being singletons. Sequencing was carried out using blood, either unsorted or a sorted T cell fraction (not recorded which). Source of these receptors: a male donor with ankylosing spondylitis or in good health (not recorded which). Each CDR3 is given with its conserved first and last residue. Fields, in order: V gene, CDR3 length, D gene, clone size, J gene, CDR3 protein, CDR3 DNA. The D gene is left open where the match is weak. Not all rows give a size; the values are once, few, many and, for expanded clones, a class.

TRBV12-3/TRBV12-4	13	-	many	TRBJ2-7	CASTPGASYEQYF	TGTGCCAGCACCCCCGGGGCCTCCTACGAGCAGTACTTC
TRBV29-1	13	-	many	TRBJ2-5	CSVDKTSQETQYF	TGCAGCGTTGACAAGACTAGCCAAGAGACCCAGTACTTC
TRBV20-1	15	-	many	TRBJ1-2	CSARSHGPPGYGYTF	TGCAGTGCTAGATCCCATGGTCCTCCCGGTTATGGCTACACCTTC
TRBV7-2	15	-	many	TRBJ2-7	CASSSRGLPSYEQYF	TGTGCCAGCAGCAGCAGGGGTTTACCCTCCTACGAGCAGTACTTC
TRBV20-1	11	-	many	TRBJ2-7	CSARGFDEQYF	TGCAGTGCTAGGGGTTTCGACGAGCAGTACTTC
TRBV2	13	TRBD1	-	TRBJ2-1	CASSEGQDNEQFF	TGTGCCAGCAGCGAAGGACAGGACAATGAGCAGTTCTTC
TRBV7-2	15	TRBD2	-	TRBJ2-3	CASSFGGGAPDTQYF	TGTGCCAGCAGCTTCGGCGGGGGGGCCCCAGATACGCAGTATTTT
TRBV14	15	-	-	TRBJ2-7	CASSPMGQGPYEQYF	TGTGCCAGCAGCCCCATGGGGCAGGGTCCCTACGAGCAGTACTTC
TRBV7-2	14	TRBD1	many	TRBJ1-2	CASSPGQGGYGYTF	TGTGCCAGCAGCCCGGGGCAGGGGGGCTATGGCTACACCTTC
TRBV10-3	13	-	many	TRBJ2-7	CAINPGLHYEQYF	TGTGCCATCAACCCGGGACTTCACTACGAGCAGTACTTC
TRBV24-1	17	TRBD2	many	TRBJ2-2	CATSDPLAGGPVGELFF	TGTGCCACCAGTGATCCTCTAGCGGGAGGGCCGGTCGGGGAGCTGTTTTTT
TRBV20-1	15	-	many	TRBJ2-7	CSALFLQGLVDEQYF	TGCAGTGCTCTGTTCCTTCAGGGATTAGTGGACGAGCAGTACTTC
TRBV12-3/TRBV12-4	15	-	many	TRBJ2-6	CASSFPWGGANVLTF	TGTGCCAGCAGTTTCCCCTGGGGTGGGGCCAACGTCCTGACTTTC
TRBV5-1	16	-	many	TRBJ2-7	CASSLGGLHLSYEQYF	TGCGCCAGCAGCTTGGGAGGCCTCCACCTCTCCTACGAGCAGTACTTC
TRBV7-9	12	-	-	TRBJ1-2	CASNNLGDRYTF	TGTGCCAGCAACAATTTGGGGGATCGCTACACCTTC
TRBV10-3	18	TRBD1	many	TRBJ2-5	CAIRTGQGIQSPQETQYF	TGTGCCATCAGGACGGGACAGGGTATCCAGTCTCCGCAAGAGACCCAGTACTTC
TRBV5-6	16	TRBD1	few	TRBJ1-5	CASSLAGTGDGQPQHF	TGTGCCAGCAGCTTGGCCGGGACAGGCGACGGTCAGCCCCAGCATTTT
TRBV5-1	15	TRBD1	many	TRBJ1-2	CASTVGDRELYGYTF	TGCGCCAGCACCGTGGGGGACAGGGAGCTCTATGGCTACACCTTC
TRBV27	14	-	-	TRBJ1-1	CASSLMGPITEAFF	TGTGCCAGCAGTCTCATGGGACCGATCACTGAAGCTTTCTTT
TRBV7-9	17	TRBD1	few	TRBJ2-5	CASSIQDRGRVRETQYF	TGTGCCAGCAGCATACAGGACAGGGGGCGCGTCAGGGAGACCCAGTACTTC
TRBV6-2/TRBV6-3	16	-	many	TRBJ2-7	CASRDYIARSSYEQYF	TGTGCCAGCAGAGACTATATAGCGAGGAGCTCCTACGAGCAGTACTTC
TRBV3-1	13	-	many	TRBJ2-3	CASSRRETDTQYF	TGTGCCAGCAGCCGTAGGGAGACAGATACGCAGTATTTT
TRBV5-1	14	TRBD1	many	TRBJ2-7	CASSLGTGFYEQYF	TGCGCCAGCAGCTTGGGGACAGGGTTCTACGAGCAGTACTTC
TRBV20-1	14	-	many	TRBJ2-6	CSAPQWAGANVLTF	TGCAGTGCCCCTCAGTGGGCTGGGGCCAACGTCCTGACTTTC
TRBV20-1	12	-	many	TRBJ2-7	CSARTRSYEQYF	TGCAGTGCTAGGACTAGATCCTACGAGCAGTACTTC
TRBV7-9	14	TRBD2	many	TRBJ2-7	CASSLGGRKYEQYF	TGTGCCAGCAGCTTAGGCGGGAGAAAGTACGAGCAGTACTTC
TRBV11-2	14	-	many	TRBJ2-3	CASSGTFSTDTQYF	TGTGCCAGCAGCGGGACATTTTCCACAGATACGCAGTATTTT
TRBV4-2	15	TRBD1	many	TRBJ2-7	CASSQQGAEPYEQYF	TGTGCCAGCAGCCAACAGGGGGCAGAGCCCTACGAGCAGTACTTC
TRBV12-3/TRBV12-4	15	-	many	TRBJ1-5	CASTPADGKNQPQHF	TGTGCCAGCACCCCGGCGGACGGAAAGAATCAGCCCCAGCATTTT
TRBV5-1	14	TRBD1	many	TRBJ2-1	CASRSGQGFNEQFF	TGCGCCAGTAGGTCAGGACAGGGATTTAATGAGCAGTTCTTC
TRBV5-5	14	TRBD1	few	TRBJ1-2	CASSSPDRVRGYTF	TGTGCCAGCAGCTCCCCGGACAGGGTGCGTGGCTACACCTTC
TRBV6-1	17	-	many	TRBJ2-1	CASSENWGSSSYNEQFF	TGTGCCAGCAGTGAAAATTGGGGGTCGAGCTCCTACAATGAGCAGTTCTTC
TRBV5-1	19	TRBD2	few	TRBJ2-1	CASSSNGGSGMRSYNEQFF	TGCGCCAGCAGCTCGAACGGGGGTAGCGGGATGAGGTCGTACAATGAGCAGTTCTTC
TRBV21-1	18	-	many	TRBJ1-1	CASSKAGAWGFFNTEAFF	TGTGCCAGCAGCAAAGCTGGTGCATGGGGATTTTTTAACACTGAAGCTTTCTTT
TRBV5-1	14	-	medium-sized	TRBJ2-2	CATTASLPAGELFF	TGCGCCACCACGGCCAGCCTTCCCGCCGGGGAGCTGTTTTTT
TRBV10-3	11	TRBD1	many	TRBJ1-2	CAAHTGDGYTF	TGTGCCGCCCATACAGGGGATGGCTACACCTTC
TRBV7-9	14	-	many	TRBJ2-1	CASSLVVGLNEQFF	TGTGCCAGCAGCTTAGTAGTCGGACTCAATGAGCAGTTCTTC
TRBV29-1	13	TRBD1	many	TRBJ1-2	CSVDGTGNYGYTF	TGCAGCGTTGATGGGACAGGGAACTATGGCTACACCTTC
TRBV20-1	17	-	many	TRBJ2-7	CSARPNPPGHQTYEQYF	TGCAGTGCTCGACCAAACCCTCCGGGACATCAGACCTACGAGCAGTACTTC
TRBV12-3/TRBV12-4	15	-	many	TRBJ1-1	CASSPPGQTNTEAFF	TGTGCCAGCAGTCCCCCCGGACAGACGAACACTGAAGCTTTCTTT
TRBV5-1	13	-	many	TRBJ2-3	CASSLREETTQYF	TGCGCCAGCAGCTTGAGGGAGGAGACGACGCAGTATTTT
TRBV14	13	-	many	TRBJ1-5	CASSQRPGGAQHF	TGTGCCAGCAGCCAGAGGCCTGGGGGGGCCCAGCATTTT
TRBV5-1	15	TRBD1	many	TRBJ2-7	CASSLEQGVRYEQYF	TGCGCCAGCAGCCTGGAACAGGGGGTGCGCTACGAGCAGTACTTC
TRBV9	16	TRBD2	many	TRBJ2-7	CASSVAGREGYGEQYF	TGTGCCAGCAGCGTAGCTGGGCGGGAGGGGTATGGAGAGCAGTACTTC
TRBV7-2	16	TRBD2	-	TRBJ2-3	CASSLALAGETDTQYF	TGTGCCAGCAGCTTAGCTCTAGCGGGAGAAACAGATACGCAGTATTTT
TRBV12-3/TRBV12-4	14	-	many	TRBJ2-1	CASSLGMGNNEQFF	TGTGCCAGCAGTTTAGGTATGGGAAACAATGAGCAGTTCTTC
TRBV5-1	15	TRBD1	many	TRBJ2-1	CASSMDRGPYSEQFF	TGCGCCAGCAGCATGGACAGGGGACCCTACAGTGAGCAGTTCTTC
TRBV5-6	11	-	many	TRBJ2-7	CASNARYEQYF	TGTGCCAGCAACGCGAGGTACGAGCAGTACTTC
TRBV6-1	10	-	many	TRBJ2-1	CASSNNEQFF	TGTGCCAGCAGTAACAATGAGCAGTTCTTC
TRBV7-3	14	-	many	TRBJ2-3	CASSLPPNTDTQYF	TGTGCCAGCAGCCTTCCACCGAACACAGATACGCAGTATTTT
TRBV5-1	17	-	many	TRBJ2-7	CASSTTGMTVNTYEQYF	TGCGCCAGCAGCACCACCGGGATGACGGTTAACACCTACGAGCAGTACTTC
TRBV5-5	14	-	many	TRBJ2-2	CASSFSGDTGELFF	TGTGCCAGCAGCTTTTCAGGGGACACCGGGGAGCTGTTTTTT
TRBV29-1	15	-	-	TRBJ2-7	CSVEEPRGLSYEQYF	TGCAGCGTTGAAGAACCCCGTGGCCTGTCCTATGAGCAGTACTTC
TRBV29-1	12	-	many	TRBJ2-7	CSVDVGSVGQYF	TGCAGCGTTGACGTCGGGTCTGTAGGGCAGTACTTC
TRBV5-1	12	-	many	TRBJ2-1	CASSLEVTEQFF	TGCGCCAGCAGCTTGGAGGTTACGGAGCAGTTCTTC
TRBV20-1	12	-	many	TRBJ1-1	CSARDFFTEAFF	TGCAGTGCCAGGGACTTTTTCACTGAAGCTTTCTTT